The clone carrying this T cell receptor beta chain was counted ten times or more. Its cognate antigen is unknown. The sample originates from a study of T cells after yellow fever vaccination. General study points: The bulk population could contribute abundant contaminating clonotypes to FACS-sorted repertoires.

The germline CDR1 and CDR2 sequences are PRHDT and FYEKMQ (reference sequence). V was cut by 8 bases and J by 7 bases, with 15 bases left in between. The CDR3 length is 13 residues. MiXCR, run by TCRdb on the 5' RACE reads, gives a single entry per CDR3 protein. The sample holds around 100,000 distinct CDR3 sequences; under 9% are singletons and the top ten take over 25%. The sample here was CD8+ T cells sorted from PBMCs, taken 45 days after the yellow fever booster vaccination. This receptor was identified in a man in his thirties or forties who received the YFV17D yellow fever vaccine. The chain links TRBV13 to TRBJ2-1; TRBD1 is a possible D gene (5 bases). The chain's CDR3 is CASQGTPRNEQFF. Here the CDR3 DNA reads TGTGCCAGCCAGGGAACCCCTCGGAATGAGCAGTTCTTC. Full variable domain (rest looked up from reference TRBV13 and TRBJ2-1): AAGVIQSPRHLIKEKRETATLKCYPIPRHDTVYWYQQGPGQDPQFLISFYEKMQSDKGSIPDRFSAQQFSDYHSELNMSSLELGDSALYFCASQGTPRNEQFFGPGTRLTVL.